The TCR beta chain described here comes from a study of cytomegalovirus exposure and HLA in healthy donors. Vbeta (60) and Jbeta (13) primers were used in the PCR. Original analysis: Counted up in a later analysis, unique TCR beta chains came to some 82 million, with around 10 million shared. Sequencing was performed with immunoSEQ multiplex PCR; in TCRdb, only in-frame clones are kept and a portion is missing. The V and J calls and clone size come from that table; D and trimming were worked out from the DNA. Of about 120,000 clones in the sample, more than 70% were seen once. The donors (healthy individuals) were bone marrow donors. The V gene's germline CDR1 is SQVTM and CDR2 ANQGSEA. The CDR3 has 19 residues. With 0 bases clipped from V and 0 bases from J, the junction kept 13 bases outside the gene matches.

Input material: PBMCs. This TCR came from a man aged 50 or older in good health and CMV-seropositive. The chain recombines TRBV29-1 with TRBJ2-2; 7 nucleotides align to TRBD2. CDR3 nucleotide sequence: TGCAGCGTTGAAGATCCCCCTAGCGGCATTAAAGCGAACACCGGGGAGCTGTTTTTT. Residues: CSVEDPPSGIKANTGELFF.